These T cell receptor beta chains were read from a single sample in a study of response to subunit inactivated influenza vaccine. TCRdb reprocessed the RT-PCR reads with MiXCR, giving one entry per CDR3 protein. The sample holds 150,000 to 200,000 distinct CDR3 sequences, less than 15% seen once. The same sample was also used in a study of T cells expressing NK-cell markers.

This specimen consisted of CD8+ T cells sorted from PBMCs, obtained 12 days after vaccination. The origin of the receptors is a middle-aged man who received an inactivated influenza vaccine. The CDR3 runs from the conserved cysteine through the conserved F or W. Fields, in order: V gene, J gene, D gene, clone size, CDR3 protein, CDR3 DNA. D genes are given only for firm matches. Only some rows state a clone size, as once, few, many or a class for expanded clones.

V: TRBV28
J: TRBJ2-3
D: TRBD1
size: .
CDR3: CASSLRTGGAGDTQYF
DNA: TGTGCCAGCAGTCTCCGGACAGGGGGCGCGGGAGATACGCAGTATTTT

V: TRBV6-1
J: TRBJ1-5
D: TRBD1
size: few
CDR3: CASRQGVGNQPQHF
DNA: TGTGCCAGCAGACAGGGGGTCGGCAATCAGCCCCAGCATTTT

V: TRBV4-1
J: TRBJ2-7
D: TRBD2
size: .
CDR3: CASSQRPGGTYEQYF
DNA: TGCGCCAGCAGCCAACGGCCGGGAGGGACCTACGAGCAGTACTTC

V: TRBV25-1
J: TRBJ2-3
D: TRBD2
size: few
CDR3: CASSEYPGLAGSADTQYF
DNA: TGTGCCAGCAGTGAATATCCGGGACTAGCGGGATCCGCAGATACGCAGTATTTT

V: TRBV15
J: TRBJ2-1
D: .
size: many
CDR3: CATSRVRRDSSYNEQFF
DNA: TGTGCCACCAGCAGAGTGCGGCGGGATAGCTCCTACAATGAGCAGTTCTTC

V: TRBV7-9
J: TRBJ2-2
D: .
size: few
CDR3: CASSPSPEVAGELFF
DNA: TGTGCCAGCAGCCCCAGTCCCGAGGTTGCCGGGGAGCTGTTTTTT

V: TRBV14
J: TRBJ2-1
D: TRBD2
size: .
CDR3: CASSPGTSGRGSSYNEQFF
DNA: TGTGCCAGCAGCCCAGGGACTAGCGGGAGGGGGAGCTCCTACAATGAGCAGTTCTTC

V: TRBV4-3
J: TRBJ2-3
D: .
size: many
CDR3: CASSQGDTQYF
DNA: TGCGCCAGCAGCCAGGGAGATACGCAGTATTTT

V: TRBV27
J: TRBJ2-5
D: .
size: .
CDR3: CASSDGTYGETQYF
DNA: TGTGCCAGCAGTGACGGGACTTACGGGGAGACCCAGTACTTC

V: TRBV10-2
J: TRBJ2-7
D: .
size: few
CDR3: CASSELEVDRLNEQYF
DNA: TGCGCCAGCAGTGAGTTGGAGGTTGACAGGTTGAACGAGCAGTACTTC

V: TRBV7-9
J: TRBJ2-1
D: TRBD1
size: .
CDR3: CASSLRGGDREYNEQFF
DNA: TGTGCCAGCAGCTTACGGGGAGGGGACAGGGAATACAATGAGCAGTTCTTC

V: TRBV5-1
J: TRBJ2-3
D: .
size: many
CDR3: CASSLAVNRFTDTQYF
DNA: TGCGCCAGCAGCTTGGCGGTTAACCGATTCACAGATACGCAGTATTTT